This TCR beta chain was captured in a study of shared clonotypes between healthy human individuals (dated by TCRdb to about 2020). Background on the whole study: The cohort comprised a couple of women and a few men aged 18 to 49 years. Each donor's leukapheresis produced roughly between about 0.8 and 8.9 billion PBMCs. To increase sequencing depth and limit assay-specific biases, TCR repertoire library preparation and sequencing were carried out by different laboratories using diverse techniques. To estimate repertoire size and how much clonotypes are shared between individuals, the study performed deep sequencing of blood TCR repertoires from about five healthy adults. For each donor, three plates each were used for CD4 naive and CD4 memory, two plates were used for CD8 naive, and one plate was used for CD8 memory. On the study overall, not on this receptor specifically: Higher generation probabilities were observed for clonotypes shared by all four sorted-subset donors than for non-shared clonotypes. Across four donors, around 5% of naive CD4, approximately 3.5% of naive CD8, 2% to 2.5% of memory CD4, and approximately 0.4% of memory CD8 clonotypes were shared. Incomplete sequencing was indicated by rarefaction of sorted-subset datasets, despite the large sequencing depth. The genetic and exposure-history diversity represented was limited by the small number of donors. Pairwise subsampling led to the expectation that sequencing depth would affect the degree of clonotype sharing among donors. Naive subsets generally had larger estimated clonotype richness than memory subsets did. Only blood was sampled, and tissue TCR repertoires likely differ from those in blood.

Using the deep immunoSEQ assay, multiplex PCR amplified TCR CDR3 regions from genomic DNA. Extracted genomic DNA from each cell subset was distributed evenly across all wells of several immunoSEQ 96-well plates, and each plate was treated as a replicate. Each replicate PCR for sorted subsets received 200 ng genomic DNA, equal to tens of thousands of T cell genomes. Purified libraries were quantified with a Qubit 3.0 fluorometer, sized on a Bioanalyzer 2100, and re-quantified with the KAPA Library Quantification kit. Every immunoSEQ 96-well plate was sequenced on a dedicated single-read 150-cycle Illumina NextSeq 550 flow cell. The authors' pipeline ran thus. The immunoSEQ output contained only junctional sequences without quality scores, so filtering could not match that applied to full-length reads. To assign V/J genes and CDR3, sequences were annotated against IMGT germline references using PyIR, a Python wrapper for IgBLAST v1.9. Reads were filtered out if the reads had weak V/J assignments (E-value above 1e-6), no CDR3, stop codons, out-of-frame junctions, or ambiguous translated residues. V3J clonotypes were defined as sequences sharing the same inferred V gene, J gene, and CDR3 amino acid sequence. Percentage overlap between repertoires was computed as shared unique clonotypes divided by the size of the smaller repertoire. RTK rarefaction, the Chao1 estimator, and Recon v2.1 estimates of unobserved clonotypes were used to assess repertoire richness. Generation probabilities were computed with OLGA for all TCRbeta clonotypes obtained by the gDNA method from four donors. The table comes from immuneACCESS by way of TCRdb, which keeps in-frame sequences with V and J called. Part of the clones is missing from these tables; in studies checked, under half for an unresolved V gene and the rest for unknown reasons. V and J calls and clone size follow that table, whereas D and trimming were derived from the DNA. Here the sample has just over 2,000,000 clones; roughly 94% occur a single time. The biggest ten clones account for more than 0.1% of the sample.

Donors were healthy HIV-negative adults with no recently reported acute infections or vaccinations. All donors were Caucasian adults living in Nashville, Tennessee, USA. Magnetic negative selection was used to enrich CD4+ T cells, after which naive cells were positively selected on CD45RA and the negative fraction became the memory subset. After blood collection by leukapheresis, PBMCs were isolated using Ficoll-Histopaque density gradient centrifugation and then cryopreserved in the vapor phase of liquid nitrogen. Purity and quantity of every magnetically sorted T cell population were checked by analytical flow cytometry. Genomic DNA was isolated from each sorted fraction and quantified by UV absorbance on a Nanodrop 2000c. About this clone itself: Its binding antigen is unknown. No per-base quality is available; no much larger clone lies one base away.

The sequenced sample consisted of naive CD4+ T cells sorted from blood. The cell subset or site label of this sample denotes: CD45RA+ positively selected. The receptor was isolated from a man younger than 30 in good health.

CDR3 reads: CSVEVFSGQSYEQYF. The nucleotide sequence reads as follows: TGCAGCGTTGAGGTTTTCTCTGGGCAGTCCTACGAGCAGTACTTC. Rearrangement joined TRBV29-1 to TRBJ2-7, with the D gene not confidently named. The germline V gene yields SQVTM for CDR1 and ANQGSEA for CDR2. The junction carries 16 bases between V and J, which are trimmed by 3 bases and 1 base respectively. From cysteine to phenylalanine, the CDR3 is 15 amino acids long. Left in the record is the CDR3 DNA by itself, 45 bases read in frame from the first base.